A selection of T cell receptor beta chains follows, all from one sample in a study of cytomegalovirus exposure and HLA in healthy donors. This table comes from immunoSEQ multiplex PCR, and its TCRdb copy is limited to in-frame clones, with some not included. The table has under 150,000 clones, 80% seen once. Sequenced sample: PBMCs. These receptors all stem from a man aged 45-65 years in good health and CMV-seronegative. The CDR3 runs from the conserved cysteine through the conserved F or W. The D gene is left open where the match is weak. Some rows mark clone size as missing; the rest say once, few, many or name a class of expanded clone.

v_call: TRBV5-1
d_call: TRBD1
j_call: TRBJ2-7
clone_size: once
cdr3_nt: TGCGCCAGCAGCTTGGTCCCCCCATATTCAGGGGGCTCCTACGAGCAGTACTTC
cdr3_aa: CASSLVPPYSGGSYEQYF

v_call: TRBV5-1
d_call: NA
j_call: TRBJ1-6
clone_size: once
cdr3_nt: TGCGCCAGCAGCTTGGCCCCAGGTTCACCCCTCCACTTT
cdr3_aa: CASSLAPGSPLHF

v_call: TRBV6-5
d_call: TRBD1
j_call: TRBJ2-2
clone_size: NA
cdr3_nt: TGTGCCAGCAGGGGACAGGGACACACCGGGGAGCTGTTTTTT
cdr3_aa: CASRGQGHTGELFF

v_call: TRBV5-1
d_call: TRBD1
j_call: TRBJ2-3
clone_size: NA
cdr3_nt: TGCGCCAGCAGCTTGGGACAGGGGCGGACAGATACGCAGTATTTT
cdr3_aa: CASSLGQGRTDTQYF

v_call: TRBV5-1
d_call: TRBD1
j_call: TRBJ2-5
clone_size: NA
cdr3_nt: TGCGCCAGCAGCTTCACCTACCGGACAGGGATGGAGCCCGCGGAGACCCAGTACTTC
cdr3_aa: CASSFTYRTGMEPAETQYF

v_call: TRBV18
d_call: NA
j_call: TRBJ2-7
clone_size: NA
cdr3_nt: TGTGCCAGCTCACTGGGAGTACCCTACGAGCAGTACTTC
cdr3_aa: CASSLGVPYEQYF

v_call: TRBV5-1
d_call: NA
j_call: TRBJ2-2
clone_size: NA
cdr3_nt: TGCGCCAGCAGCTTTTCACGGGGGGCCCCGAACACCGGGGAGCTGTTTTTT
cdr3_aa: CASSFSRGAPNTGELFF

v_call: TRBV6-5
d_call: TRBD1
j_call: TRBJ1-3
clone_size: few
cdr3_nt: TGTGCCAGCAGGGAACAGGGGTTGCACACCATATATTTT
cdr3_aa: CASREQGLHTIYF

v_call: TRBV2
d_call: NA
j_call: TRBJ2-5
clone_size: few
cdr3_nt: TGTGCCAGCAGTGCGGAGGGAGACCAGTACTTC
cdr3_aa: CASSAEGDQYF

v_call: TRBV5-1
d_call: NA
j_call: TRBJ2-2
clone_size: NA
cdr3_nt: TGCGCCAGCAGCTTGCGCAGGGCCGACGCGAACACCGGGGAGCTGTTTTTT
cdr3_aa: CASSLRRADANTGELFF

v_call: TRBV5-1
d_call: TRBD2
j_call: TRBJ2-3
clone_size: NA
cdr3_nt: TGCGCCAGCAGCTTTAGCGGGAGGGCAGATACGCAGTATTTT
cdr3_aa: CASSFSGRADTQYF

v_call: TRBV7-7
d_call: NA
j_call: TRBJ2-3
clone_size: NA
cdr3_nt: TGTGCCAGCAGCTTAGAGAGGACAGATACGCAGTATTTT
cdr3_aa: CASSLERTDTQYF

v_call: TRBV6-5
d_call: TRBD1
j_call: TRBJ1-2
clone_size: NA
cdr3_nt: TGTGCCAGCAGTTACAAAGCCCTGGACAGGCGAGGCTACATCTTC
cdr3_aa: CASSYKALDRRGYIF

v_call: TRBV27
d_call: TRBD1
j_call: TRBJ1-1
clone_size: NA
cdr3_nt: TGTGCCAGCAGTCCCGACCGGGACAGGGACACTGAAGCTTTCTTT
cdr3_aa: CASSPDRDRDTEAFF

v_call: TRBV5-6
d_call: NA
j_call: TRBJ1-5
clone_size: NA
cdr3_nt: TGTGCCAGCAGTCTCAGGGGCGTTAGCAATCAGCCCCAGCATTTT
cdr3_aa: CASSLRGVSNQPQHF

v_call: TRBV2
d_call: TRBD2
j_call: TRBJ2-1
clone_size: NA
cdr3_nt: TGTGCCAGCAACCAGCGGGGGCCTTGGAATGAGCAGTTCTTC
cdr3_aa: CASNQRGPWNEQFF

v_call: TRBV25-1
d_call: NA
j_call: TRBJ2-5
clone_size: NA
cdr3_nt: TGTGCCAGCGTACCCGAGTACCAAGAGACCCAGTACTTC
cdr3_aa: CASVPEYQETQYF

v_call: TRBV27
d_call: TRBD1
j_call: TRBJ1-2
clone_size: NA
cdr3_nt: TGTGCCAGCAGGGGGACAGGGGGCGACTATGGCTACACCTTC
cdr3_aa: CASRGTGGDYGYTF

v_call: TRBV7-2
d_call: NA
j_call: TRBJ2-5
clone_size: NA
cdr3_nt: TGTGCCAGCAGCTTAGATACTAGCCTCCCCGAGACCCAGTACTTC
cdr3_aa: CASSLDTSLPETQYF

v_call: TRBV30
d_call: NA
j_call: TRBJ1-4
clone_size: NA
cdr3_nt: TGTGCCTGGAGTGTACTTAGGAGTTCTAATGAAAAACTGTTTTTT
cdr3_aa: CAWSVLRSSNEKLFF

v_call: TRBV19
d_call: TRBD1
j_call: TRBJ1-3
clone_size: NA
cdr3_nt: TGTGCCAGTACCCCCCGGACAGGGAGAAACACCATATATTTT
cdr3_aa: CASTPRTGRNTIYF

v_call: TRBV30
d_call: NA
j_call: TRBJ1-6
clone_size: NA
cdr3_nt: TGTGCCTGGAGTGACGACGCAGGGGCAGGGAATTCACCCCTCCACTTT
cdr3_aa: CAWSDDAGAGNSPLHF

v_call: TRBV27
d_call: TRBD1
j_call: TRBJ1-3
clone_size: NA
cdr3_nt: TGTGCCAGCAGTCCAACAGGGGCTGGAAACACCATATATTTT
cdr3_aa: CASSPTGAGNTIYF

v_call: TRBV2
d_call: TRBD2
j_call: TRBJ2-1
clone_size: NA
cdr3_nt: TGTGCCAGCAGCCAGACTAGCGGGAGCCCCGATTTGGTCTTC
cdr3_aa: CASSQTSGSPDLVF

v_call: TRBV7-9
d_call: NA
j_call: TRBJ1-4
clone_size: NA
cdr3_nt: TGTGCCAGCACGGTCCTGGGGGCAATTAATGAAAAACTGTTTTTT
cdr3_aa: CASTVLGAINEKLFF

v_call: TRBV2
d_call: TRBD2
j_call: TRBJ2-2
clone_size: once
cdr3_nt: TGTGCCAGCAGAGGCGGGGGGGCGGTAAACACCGGGGAGCTGTTTTTT
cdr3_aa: CASRGGGAVNTGELFF

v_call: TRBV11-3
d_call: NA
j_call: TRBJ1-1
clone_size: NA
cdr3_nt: TGTGCCAGCAGCTCTCAACCCCTAAGGGATCGGGGCACTGAAGCTTTCTTT
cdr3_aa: CASSSQPLRDRGTEAFF

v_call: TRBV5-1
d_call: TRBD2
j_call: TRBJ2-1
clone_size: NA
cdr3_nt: TGCGCCAGCAGACTAGCGGGGGGGGATGAGCAGTTCTTC
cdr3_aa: CASRLAGGDEQFF

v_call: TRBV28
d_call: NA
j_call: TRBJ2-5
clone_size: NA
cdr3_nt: TGTGCCAGCAGTTTGGGGGGAACAGGGGTAAGGGAGACCCAGTACTTC
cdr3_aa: CASSLGGTGVRETQYF

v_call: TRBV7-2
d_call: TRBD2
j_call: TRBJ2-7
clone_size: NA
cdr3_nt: TGTGCCAGCAGCTTAATAGCGGGAGGCCTCCTCCTGATAAGGGAGCAGTACTTC
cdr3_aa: CASSLIAGGLLLIREQYF

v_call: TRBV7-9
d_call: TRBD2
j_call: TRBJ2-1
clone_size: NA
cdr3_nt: TGTGCCAGCAGCTCGGGACTAGCGGCAACAACTGAGCAGTTCTTC
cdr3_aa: CASSSGLAATTEQFF

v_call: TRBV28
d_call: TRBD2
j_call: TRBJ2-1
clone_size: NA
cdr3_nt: TGTGCCAGCAGTTTTAGTAGCGGGCCCCGGGGTGAGCAGTTCTTC
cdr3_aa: CASSFSSGPRGEQFF

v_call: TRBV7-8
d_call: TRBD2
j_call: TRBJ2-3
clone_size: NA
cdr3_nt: TGTGCCACCCGGGTAGCGGGAGCCACAGATACGCAGTATTTT
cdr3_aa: CATRVAGATDTQYF

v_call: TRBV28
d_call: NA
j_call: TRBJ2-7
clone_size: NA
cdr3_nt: TGTGCCAGCAGTCTCAGCCAGGGTTACGAGCAGTACTTC
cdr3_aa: CASSLSQGYEQYF

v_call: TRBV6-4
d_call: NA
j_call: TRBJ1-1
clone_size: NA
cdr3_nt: TGTGCCAGCAGTGCTGAACAGGGATTAAGTACTGAAGCTTTCTTT
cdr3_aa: CASSAEQGLSTEAFF

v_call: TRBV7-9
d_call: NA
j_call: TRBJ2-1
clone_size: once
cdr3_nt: TGTGCCAGCAGCTTAGCCCGAGGGCCCAACAATGAGCAGTTCTTC
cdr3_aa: CASSLARGPNNEQFF

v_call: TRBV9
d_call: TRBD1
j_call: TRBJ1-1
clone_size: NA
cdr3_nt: TGTGCCAGCAGCGTAGACGGGACAGGTGAAACAGCTTTCTTT
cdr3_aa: CASSVDGTGETAFF

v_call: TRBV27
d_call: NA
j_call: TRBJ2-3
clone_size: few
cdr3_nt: TGTGCCAGCAGTGGTTCGAATCTTCGGGATACGCAGTATTTT
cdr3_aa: CASSGSNLRDTQYF

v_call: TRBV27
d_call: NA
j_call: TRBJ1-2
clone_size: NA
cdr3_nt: TGTGCCAGCAGTTCGAGGGTCCCCTATGGCTACACCTTC
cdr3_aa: CASSSRVPYGYTF

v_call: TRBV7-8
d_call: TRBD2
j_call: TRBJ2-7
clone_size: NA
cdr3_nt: TGTGCCAGCAGCCCCACTAGCGGGAGTTTCCACGAGCAGTACTTC
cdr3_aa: CASSPTSGSFHEQYF